This is a list of T cell receptor beta chains from one sample in a study of T cell responses to AZD1222 COVID-19 vaccine. Clones were read by immunoSEQ multiplex PCR, and TCRdb kept only the in-frame ones, dropping some. The sample has more than 95,000 clones; 85% to 90% are singletons. This specimen was peripheral blood, taken 28 days after the second AZD1222 dose. Receptors originate from an adult who received the AZD1222 COVID-19 vaccine. CDR3s include the opening cysteine and the closing phenylalanine or tryptophan. The D gene is left open where the match is weak. Clone size is stated in some rows and not others, as once, few, many or a class when expanded.

cdr3_nt,cdr3_aa,d_call,clone_size,v_call,j_call
TGTGCCAGCAGTGACCGGCAAGGGGACACTGAAGCTTTCTTT,CASSDRQGDTEAFF,.,.,TRBV2,TRBJ1-1
TGTGCCAGTAGCCCGGGGACAGGTGGGACCCAGTACTTC,CASSPGTGGTQYF,TRBD1,.,TRBV19,TRBJ2-5
TGTGCCAGCAGCCCCGTTTGGGGGGTTACCTCTGGGGCCAACGTCCTGACTTTC,CASSPVWGVTSGANVLTF,.,.,TRBV7-8,TRBJ2-6
TGCGCCAGCACCGCGGGTGGAACTAATGAAAAACTGTTTTTT,CASTAGGTNEKLFF,.,few,TRBV5-1,TRBJ1-4
TGTGCCAGCACCCGAGGGGAGACCCAGTACTTC,CASTRGETQYF,.,.,TRBV12-3/TRBV12-4,TRBJ2-5
TGTGCCACCAGTGAGCCCGGGACTCCCACCTACGAGCAGTACTTC,CATSEPGTPTYEQYF,.,.,TRBV24-1,TRBJ2-7
TGTGCCAGTACCTCGGGACAGGGCACAGATACGCAGTATTTT,CASTSGQGTDTQYF,TRBD1,.,TRBV19,TRBJ2-3
TGTGCCTGGACCCGAGGGGGGGCCCCCTTGAACGGCTACACCTTC,CAWTRGGAPLNGYTF,.,.,TRBV30,TRBJ1-2
TGTGCCAGCAGTCCGTCGGTAAATAGCAATCAGCCCCAGCATTTT,CASSPSVNSNQPQHF,.,.,TRBV2,TRBJ1-5
TGTGCCAGTAGTATAATCGGCCCAGACTATGGCTACACCTTC,CASSIIGPDYGYTF,.,.,TRBV19,TRBJ1-2
TGTGCCAGTAGTGATCAGGGGGCGAAGCCCCAGCATTTT,CASSDQGAKPQHF,TRBD1,.,TRBV19,TRBJ1-5
TGTGCCACCAGTGATCATACAGGGTTTCTCGATGAGCAGTTCTTC,CATSDHTGFLDEQFF,.,.,TRBV24-1,TRBJ2-1
TGTGCCAGCAGCCCGTGGATCGCGCCCCTCCACTTT,CASSPWIAPLHF,.,.,TRBV7-8,TRBJ1-6
TGTGCCTGGAGTGTCGGAGGGGGCAATGAAAAACTGTTTTTT,CAWSVGGGNEKLFF,TRBD1,.,TRBV30,TRBJ1-4
TGTGCCAGCAGCGCTCCGGGACAGCCCACCGGGGAGCTGTTTTTT,CASSAPGQPTGELFF,TRBD1,.,TRBV7-9,TRBJ2-2
TGTGCCAGCAGCTTAGCGGGGGTCTACACCGGGGAGCTGTTTTTT,CASSLAGVYTGELFF,TRBD2,.,TRBV7-3,TRBJ2-2
TGTGCCAGCAGTTTTCGGGGAGCACCCCTCCACTTT,CASSFRGAPLHF,.,once,TRBV27,TRBJ1-6
TGTGCCAGCAGTAGAGGGGGTTCGAGCAATCAGCCCCAGCATTTT,CASSRGGSSNQPQHF,.,.,TRBV6-5,TRBJ1-5